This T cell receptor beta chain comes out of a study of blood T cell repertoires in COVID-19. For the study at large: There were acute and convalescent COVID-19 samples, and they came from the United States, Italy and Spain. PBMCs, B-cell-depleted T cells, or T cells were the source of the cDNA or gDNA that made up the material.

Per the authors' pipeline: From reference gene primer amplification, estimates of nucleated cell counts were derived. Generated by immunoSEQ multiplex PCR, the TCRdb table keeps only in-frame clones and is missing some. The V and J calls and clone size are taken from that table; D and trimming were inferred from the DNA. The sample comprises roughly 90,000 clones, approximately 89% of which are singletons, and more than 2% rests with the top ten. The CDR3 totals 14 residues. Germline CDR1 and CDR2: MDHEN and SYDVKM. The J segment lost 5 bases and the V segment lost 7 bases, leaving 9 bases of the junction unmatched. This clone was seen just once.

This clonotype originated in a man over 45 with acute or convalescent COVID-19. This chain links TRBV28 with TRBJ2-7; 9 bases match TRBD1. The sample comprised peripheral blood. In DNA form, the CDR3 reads TGTGCCAGCACCTCGGGACAGGGTATCAACGAGCAGTACTTC. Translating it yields CASTSGQGINEQYF.